This T cell receptor (beta chain) was retrieved from a study of metastatic and nonmetastatic thyroid tumors. The wider study: Repertoire comparison spanned blood and tumor or nodule tissue of malignant and benign thyroid patients.

Thyroid surgery took place with no prior treatment in any patient. Study observations and caveats: It was reportedly found that TCR beta diversity was significantly higher in malignant thyroid tumors than in benign nodules, a difference seen in both blood and tumor samples.

Note on this clone: What it recognizes is unknown.

Authors' processing steps: The authors used CDR3 differences across clinicopathological groups to build a distant-metastasis classifier for papillary thyroid cancer. TCRdb reprocessed the PCR reads via MiXCR. The V and J calls were not made by the authors but by TCRdb's processing. The sample holds 6,500 to 9,000 clones, roughly 37% seen once. V was shortened by 2 bases and J by 4 bases, with 5 bases between the two germline ends. The CDR3 covers 12 residues. Germline V gene sequence: CDR1 SGHTA, CDR2 FQGNSA. The receptor comes from a female donor with papillary thyroid cancer or a benign thyroid nodule (not recorded which). Some clones in this sample may be carry-over from other donors' samples. The chain couples TRBV7-2 to TRBJ1-2; D call uncertain. Sequenced material: tumor tissue. For the CDR3, the DNA is TGTGCCAGCAGCTTAAGCGGCTATGGCTACACCTTC. Its protein product is CASSLSGYGYTF. The full variable domain, rest sourced from reference TRBV7-2 and TRBJ1-2, is GAGVSQSPSNKVTEKGKDVELRCDPISGHTALYWYRQSLGQGLEFLIYFQGNSAPDKSGLPSDRFSAERTGGSVSTLTIQRTQQEDSAVYLCASSLSGYGYTFGSGTRLTVV.